This is a list of T cell receptor beta chains from one sample in a study of blood T cell repertoires in COVID-19. Sequenced by immunoSEQ multiplex PCR; TCRdb stores in-frame clones only, minus some. The top ten hold approximately 2% of the sample, which has about 440,000 clones, about 85% seen once. Specimen: PBMCs or T cells enriched from blood (not recorded which). The source is a woman under 30 with acute COVID-19. CDR3s include the opening cysteine and the closing phenylalanine or tryptophan. D genes are given only for firm matches. Clone size, where shown, is once, few, many, or a class for clones that have expanded.

D gene: TRBD2
clone size: NA
CDR3 length: 16
V gene: TRBV27
J gene: TRBJ2-7
CDR3 protein: CASSPSGSKGSYEQYF
CDR3 DNA: TGTGCCAGCAGTCCTAGCGGGAGCAAGGGATCCTACGAGCAGTACTTC

D gene: TRBD1
clone size: NA
CDR3 length: 15
V gene: TRBV28
J gene: TRBJ2-7
CDR3 protein: CASSLSRQGRYEQYF
CDR3 DNA: TGTGCCAGCAGTTTATCCCGACAGGGGAGATACGAGCAGTACTTC

D gene: NA
clone size: NA
CDR3 length: 14
V gene: TRBV7-8
J gene: TRBJ2-1
CDR3 protein: CASSFRVGYNEQFF
CDR3 DNA: TGTGCCAGCAGCTTCCGGGTTGGCTACAATGAGCAGTTCTTC

D gene: TRBD1
clone size: NA
CDR3 length: 14
V gene: TRBV28
J gene: TRBJ2-7
CDR3 protein: CASSWTGKPYEQYF
CDR3 DNA: TGTGCCAGCAGTTGGACAGGGAAGCCTTACGAGCAGTACTTC

D gene: TRBD1
clone size: once
CDR3 length: 15
V gene: TRBV5-1
J gene: TRBJ2-7
CDR3 protein: CASSARQGQMDEQYF
CDR3 DNA: TGCGCCAGCAGCGCCCGACAGGGACAAATGGACGAGCAGTACTTC

D gene: TRBD1
clone size: NA
CDR3 length: 15
V gene: TRBV4-3
J gene: TRBJ1-6
CDR3 protein: CASSQERTGYSPLHF
CDR3 DNA: TGCGCCAGCAGCCAAGAGAGGACAGGGTATTCACCCCTCCACTTT

D gene: TRBD1
clone size: many
CDR3 length: 17
V gene: TRBV6-2/TRBV6-3
J gene: TRBJ1-2
CDR3 protein: CASSADETGTGENGYTF
CDR3 DNA: TGTGCCAGCAGCGCAGATGAAACCGGGACAGGGGAAAACGGCTACACCTTC

D gene: TRBD1
clone size: NA
CDR3 length: 14
V gene: TRBV6-1
J gene: TRBJ2-7
CDR3 protein: CASSEGTGGDEQYF
CDR3 DNA: TGTGCCAGCAGTGAAGGGACAGGGGGTGACGAGCAGTACTTC

D gene: TRBD2
clone size: once
CDR3 length: 16
V gene: TRBV10-1
J gene: TRBJ2-7
CDR3 protein: CASSLGLAGGTAGQYF
CDR3 DNA: TGCGCCAGCAGTCTTGGACTAGCGGGGGGCACCGCTGGGCAGTACTTC

D gene: TRBD2
clone size: NA
CDR3 length: 15
V gene: TRBV7-2
J gene: TRBJ2-3
CDR3 protein: CASSPHSGSPDTQYF
CDR3 DNA: TGTGCCAGCAGCCCCCATAGCGGGAGCCCAGATACGCAGTATTTT

D gene: NA
clone size: NA
CDR3 length: 15
V gene: TRBV12-2
J gene: TRBJ2-1
CDR3 protein: CASRLRGGPYNEQFF
CDR3 DNA: TGTGCAAGTCGCTTACGGGGAGGGCCCTACAATGAGCAGTTCTTC

D gene: NA
clone size: NA
CDR3 length: 13
V gene: TRBV7-8
J gene: TRBJ1-5
CDR3 protein: CASSYDRNQPQHF
CDR3 DNA: TGTGCCAGCAGCTATGACAGGAATCAGCCCCAGCATTTT

D gene: NA
clone size: NA
CDR3 length: 11
V gene: TRBV20-1
J gene: TRBJ2-3
CDR3 protein: CSARVADTQYF
CDR3 DNA: TGCAGTGCCCGAGTTGCAGATACGCAGTATTTT

D gene: TRBD2
clone size: NA
CDR3 length: 16
V gene: TRBV7-9
J gene: TRBJ2-3
CDR3 protein: CASSLTGTSFTDTQYF
CDR3 DNA: TGTGCCAGCAGCCTCACCGGGACTAGCTTCACAGATACGCAGTATTTT

D gene: TRBD2
clone size: NA
CDR3 length: 15
V gene: TRBV9
J gene: TRBJ2-1
CDR3 protein: CASSVGLAGGNEQFF
CDR3 DNA: TGTGCCAGCAGCGTAGGACTAGCGGGGGGGAATGAGCAGTTCTTC

D gene: NA
clone size: NA
CDR3 length: 15
V gene: TRBV4-1
J gene: TRBJ1-2
CDR3 protein: CASSPRSGSDYGYTF
CDR3 DNA: TGCGCCAGCAGCCCCCGGTCAGGGTCTGACTATGGCTACACCTTC

D gene: TRBD2
clone size: many
CDR3 length: 14
V gene: TRBV3-1/TRBV3-2
J gene: TRBJ2-5
CDR3 protein: CASSLSGGQETQYF
CDR3 DNA: TGTGCCAGCAGCCTTAGCGGGGGCCAAGAGACCCAGTACTTC

D gene: NA
clone size: NA
CDR3 length: 15
V gene: TRBV2
J gene: TRBJ2-7
CDR3 protein: CASRDGVAPIYEQYF
CDR3 DNA: TGTGCCAGCAGGGATGGCGTAGCCCCTATATACGAGCAGTACTTC

D gene: TRBD2
clone size: NA
CDR3 length: 16
V gene: TRBV19
J gene: TRBJ2-3
CDR3 protein: CASSGTSRYALDTQYF
CDR3 DNA: TGTGCCAGTAGTGGGACTAGCCGGTATGCTCTAGATACGCAGTATTTT

D gene: TRBD2
clone size: NA
CDR3 length: 15
V gene: TRBV19
J gene: TRBJ2-1
CDR3 protein: CASSIPSGSYNEQFF
CDR3 DNA: TGTGCCAGTAGTATACCTAGCGGATCCTACAATGAGCAGTTCTTC

D gene: NA
clone size: NA
CDR3 length: 12
V gene: TRBV9
J gene: TRBJ2-2
CDR3 protein: CASSADTGELFF
CDR3 DNA: TGTGCCAGCAGCGCTGACACCGGGGAGCTGTTTTTT

D gene: TRBD2
clone size: NA
CDR3 length: 14
V gene: TRBV28
J gene: TRBJ2-7
CDR3 protein: CASSWAGGPYEQYF
CDR3 DNA: TGTGCCAGCAGTTGGGCGGGAGGACCCTACGAGCAGTACTTC

D gene: NA
clone size: NA
CDR3 length: 16
V gene: TRBV19
J gene: TRBJ1-3
CDR3 protein: CASSISGTLSGNTIYF
CDR3 DNA: TGTGCCAGTAGTATTTCCGGGACACTTTCTGGAAACACCATATATTTT

D gene: NA
clone size: NA
CDR3 length: 11
V gene: TRBV29-1
J gene: TRBJ1-2
CDR3 protein: CSVRSVYGYTF
CDR3 DNA: TGCAGCGTGAGGAGTGTCTATGGCTACACCTTC

D gene: NA
clone size: NA
CDR3 length: 14
V gene: TRBV6-6
J gene: TRBJ1-1
CDR3 protein: CASISGLLNTEAFF
CDR3 DNA: TGTGCCAGCATCTCGGGATTGCTGAACACTGAAGCTTTCTTT

D gene: NA
clone size: once
CDR3 length: 14
V gene: TRBV7-9
J gene: TRBJ1-6
CDR3 protein: CASSPEGSNSPLHF
CDR3 DNA: TGTGCCAGCAGCCCCGAAGGGAGCAATTCACCCCTCCACTTT

D gene: TRBD2
clone size: NA
CDR3 length: 15
V gene: TRBV6-4
J gene: TRBJ2-2
CDR3 protein: CASSPLVGGTGELFF
CDR3 DNA: TGTGCCAGCAGCCCGCTCGTGGGAGGGACCGGGGAGCTGTTTTTT

D gene: TRBD1
clone size: NA
CDR3 length: 17
V gene: TRBV6-1
J gene: TRBJ1-2
CDR3 protein: CASSEAPHTTGGYGYTF
CDR3 DNA: TGTGCCAGCAGTGAAGCGCCTCATACGACAGGGGGCTATGGCTACACCTTC

D gene: NA
clone size: NA
CDR3 length: 11
V gene: TRBV15
J gene: TRBJ2-5
CDR3 protein: CATSRGLLQYF
CDR3 DNA: TGTGCCACCAGCAGGGGCCTCCTCCAGTACTTC

D gene: NA
clone size: NA
CDR3 length: 15
V gene: TRBV5-4
J gene: TRBJ2-2
CDR3 protein: CASSTLAKHTGELFF
CDR3 DNA: TGTGCCAGCAGCACCTTAGCAAAACACACCGGGGAGCTGTTTTTT

D gene: TRBD2
clone size: once
CDR3 length: 14
V gene: TRBV7-2
J gene: TRBJ2-1
CDR3 protein: CASTGSGRTYEQFF
CDR3 DNA: TGTGCCAGCACCGGTAGCGGGAGGACCTATGAGCAGTTCTTC

D gene: TRBD1
clone size: NA
CDR3 length: 15
V gene: TRBV2
J gene: TRBJ1-4
CDR3 protein: CASSAGQGANEKLFF
CDR3 DNA: TGTGCCAGCAGTGCAGGACAGGGGGCTAATGAAAAACTGTTTTTT

D gene: NA
clone size: NA
CDR3 length: 15
V gene: TRBV5-1
J gene: TRBJ2-7
CDR3 protein: CASSTGGGSSYEQYF
CDR3 DNA: TGCGCCAGCAGCACGGGCGGGGGCAGCTCCTACGAGCAGTACTTC

D gene: TRBD1
clone size: NA
CDR3 length: 15
V gene: TRBV19
J gene: TRBJ1-1
CDR3 protein: CASSGTGSMNTEAFF
CDR3 DNA: TGTGCCAGTAGCGGGACAGGCTCTATGAACACTGAAGCTTTCTTT

D gene: NA
clone size: NA
CDR3 length: 13
V gene: TRBV4-3
J gene: TRBJ2-7
CDR3 protein: CASSQDRYGEQYF
CDR3 DNA: TGCGCCAGCAGCCAAGACAGGTATGGCGAGCAGTACTTC

D gene: NA
clone size: NA
CDR3 length: 14
V gene: TRBV19
J gene: TRBJ1-2
CDR3 protein: CASSPSGGARGYTF
CDR3 DNA: TGTGCCAGTAGTCCCTCGGGGGGGGCCCGGGGCTACACCTTC

D gene: NA
clone size: NA
CDR3 length: 14
V gene: TRBV7-9
J gene: TRBJ2-7
CDR3 protein: CASSLVSGLYEQYF
CDR3 DNA: TGTGCCAGCAGCTTAGTCTCAGGGCTGTACGAGCAGTACTTC

D gene: TRBD2
clone size: NA
CDR3 length: 15
V gene: TRBV24-1
J gene: TRBJ2-1
CDR3 protein: CATSGLGLNYNEQFF
CDR3 DNA: TGTGCCACCTCCGGTCTGGGACTAAACTACAATGAGCAGTTCTTC

D gene: TRBD1
clone size: NA
CDR3 length: 18
V gene: TRBV7-7
J gene: TRBJ2-2
CDR3 protein: CASSLASSRGRWTGELFF
CDR3 DNA: TGTGCCAGCAGCTTAGCGTCGTCCAGGGGGCGATGGACCGGGGAGCTGTTTTTT

D gene: NA
clone size: NA
CDR3 length: 14
V gene: TRBV19
J gene: TRBJ1-2
CDR3 protein: CASSMVVGAHGYTF
CDR3 DNA: TGTGCCAGTAGTATGGTCGTGGGGGCCCATGGCTACACCTTC

D gene: NA
clone size: NA
CDR3 length: 14
V gene: TRBV7-3
J gene: TRBJ1-5
CDR3 protein: CASSFPYSNQPQHF
CDR3 DNA: TGTGCCAGCAGCTTTCCTTATAGCAATCAGCCCCAGCATTTT

D gene: TRBD2
clone size: NA
CDR3 length: 17
V gene: TRBV2
J gene: TRBJ2-1
CDR3 protein: CASNLTSGRGSYNEQFF
CDR3 DNA: TGTGCCAGCAATCTGACTAGCGGGAGGGGATCCTACAATGAGCAGTTCTTC

D gene: NA
clone size: NA
CDR3 length: 14
V gene: TRBV6-2/TRBV6-3
J gene: TRBJ2-7
CDR3 protein: CASSYLSGGYEQYF
CDR3 DNA: TGTGCCAGCAGTTACTTATCAGGTGGCTACGAGCAGTACTTC

D gene: TRBD2
clone size: NA
CDR3 length: 14
V gene: TRBV5-1
J gene: TRBJ2-3
CDR3 protein: CASSTSGYTDTQYF
CDR3 DNA: TGCGCCAGCAGTACTAGCGGATACACAGATACGCAGTATTTT

D gene: NA
clone size: NA
CDR3 length: 13
V gene: TRBV28
J gene: TRBJ2-3
CDR3 protein: CASINRGTDTQYF
CDR3 DNA: TGTGCCAGCATCAACCGAGGCACAGATACGCAGTATTTT

D gene: TRBD1
clone size: few
CDR3 length: 12
V gene: TRBV24-1
J gene: TRBJ2-7
CDR3 protein: CATGQTTYEQYF
CDR3 DNA: TGTGCCACGGGACAGACGACCTACGAGCAGTACTTC

D gene: NA
clone size: NA
CDR3 length: 16
V gene: TRBV7-2
J gene: TRBJ2-3
CDR3 protein: CASSLRGGPYTDTQYF
CDR3 DNA: TGTGCCAGCAGCTTAAGGGGGGGGCCCTACACAGATACGCAGTATTTT

D gene: NA
clone size: NA
CDR3 length: 14
V gene: TRBV7-9
J gene: TRBJ2-3
CDR3 protein: CASSRTLPTDTQYF
CDR3 DNA: TGTGCCAGCAGCCGTACACTACCCACAGATACGCAGTATTTT

D gene: NA
clone size: NA
CDR3 length: 15
V gene: TRBV29-1
J gene: TRBJ2-1
CDR3 protein: CSVAWGAGALVEQFF
CDR3 DNA: TGCAGCGTTGCTTGGGGGGCGGGAGCGCTGGTAGAGCAGTTCTTC

D gene: NA
clone size: NA
CDR3 length: 13
V gene: TRBV10-3
J gene: TRBJ1-2
CDR3 protein: CAIMRKGDYGYTF
CDR3 DNA: TGTGCCATCATGAGGAAGGGGGACTATGGCTACACCTTC

D gene: NA
clone size: once
CDR3 length: 14
V gene: TRBV27
J gene: TRBJ1-6
CDR3 protein: CASSFSHNNSPLHF
CDR3 DNA: TGTGCCAGCAGTTTCTCACACAATAATTCACCCCTCCACTTT

D gene: TRBD1
clone size: few
CDR3 length: 12
V gene: TRBV29-1
J gene: TRBJ2-7
CDR3 protein: CSGKGAENEQYF
CDR3 DNA: TGCAGCGGTAAGGGGGCGGAAAACGAGCAGTACTTC

D gene: TRBD2
clone size: NA
CDR3 length: 14
V gene: TRBV6-6
J gene: TRBJ2-7
CDR3 protein: CASRPTLTSSEQYF
CDR3 DNA: TGTGCCAGCAGACCTACCTTGACTAGCAGCGAGCAGTACTTC

D gene: TRBD2
clone size: once
CDR3 length: 14
V gene: TRBV6-5
J gene: TRBJ2-7
CDR3 protein: CASSPGRAGYEQYF
CDR3 DNA: TGTGCCAGCAGCCCCGGGAGGGCGGGCTACGAGCAGTACTTC

D gene: NA
clone size: once
CDR3 length: 14
V gene: TRBV6-5
J gene: TRBJ1-4
CDR3 protein: CASSPAGFNEKLFF
CDR3 DNA: TGTGCCAGCAGTCCGGCGGGGTTTAATGAAAAACTGTTTTTT

D gene: NA
clone size: NA
CDR3 length: 13
V gene: TRBV14
J gene: TRBJ1-1
CDR3 protein: CASSQIGRAEAFF
CDR3 DNA: TGTGCCAGCAGCCAAATCGGCAGGGCTGAAGCTTTCTTT

D gene: TRBD1
clone size: NA
CDR3 length: 14
V gene: TRBV3-1/TRBV3-2
J gene: TRBJ1-2
CDR3 protein: CASSQGGQVYGYTF
CDR3 DNA: TGTGCCAGCAGCCAAGGGGGACAGGTCTATGGCTACACCTTC

D gene: TRBD2
clone size: NA
CDR3 length: 21
V gene: TRBV4-1
J gene: TRBJ2-1
CDR3 protein: CASSQGTLYRLSGGNYNEQFF
CDR3 DNA: TGCGCCAGCAGCCAAGGGACCCTCTACCGCTTGTCCGGGGGGAATTACAATGAGCAGTTCTTC

D gene: NA
clone size: NA
CDR3 length: 15
V gene: TRBV28
J gene: TRBJ2-3
CDR3 protein: CASTMSFRYGDTQYF
CDR3 DNA: TGTGCCAGCACTATGTCTTTCCGTTATGGAGATACGCAGTATTTT

D gene: TRBD1
clone size: NA
CDR3 length: 15
V gene: TRBV18
J gene: TRBJ1-3
CDR3 protein: CASSLRDSSGNTIYF
CDR3 DNA: TGTGCCAGCTCCCTTAGGGACAGCTCTGGAAACACCATATATTTT